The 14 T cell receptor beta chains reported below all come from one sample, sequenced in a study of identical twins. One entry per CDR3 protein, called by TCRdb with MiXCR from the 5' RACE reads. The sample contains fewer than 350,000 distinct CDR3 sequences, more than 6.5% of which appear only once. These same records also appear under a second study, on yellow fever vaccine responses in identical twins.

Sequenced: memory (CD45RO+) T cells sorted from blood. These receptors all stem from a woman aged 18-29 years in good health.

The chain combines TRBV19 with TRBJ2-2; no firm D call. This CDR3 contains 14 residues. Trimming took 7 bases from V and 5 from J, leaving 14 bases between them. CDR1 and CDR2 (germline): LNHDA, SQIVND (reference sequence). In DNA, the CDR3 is TGTGCCAGTACCACCAAATCAAAGACCGGGGAGCTGTTTTTT. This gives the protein CASTTKSKTGELFF.

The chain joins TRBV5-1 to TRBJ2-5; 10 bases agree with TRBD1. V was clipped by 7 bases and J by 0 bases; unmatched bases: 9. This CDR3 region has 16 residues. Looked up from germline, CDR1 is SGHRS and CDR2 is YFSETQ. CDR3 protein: CASSTPGQGYQETQYF. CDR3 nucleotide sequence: TGCGCCAGCTCGACACCGGGACAGGGGTACCAAGAGACCCAGTACTTC.

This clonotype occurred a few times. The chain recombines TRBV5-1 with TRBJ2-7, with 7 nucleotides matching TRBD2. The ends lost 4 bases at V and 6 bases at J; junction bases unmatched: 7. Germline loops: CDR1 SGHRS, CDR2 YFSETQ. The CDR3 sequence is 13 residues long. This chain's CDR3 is CASSPDGEGEQYF. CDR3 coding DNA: TGCGCCAGCAGCCCGGACGGGGAGGGCGAGCAGTACTTC.

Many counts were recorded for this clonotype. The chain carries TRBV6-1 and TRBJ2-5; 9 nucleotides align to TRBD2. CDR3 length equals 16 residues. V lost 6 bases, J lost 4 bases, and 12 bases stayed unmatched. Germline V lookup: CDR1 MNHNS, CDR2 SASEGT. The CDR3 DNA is TGTGCCAGCAGGGGAGTTACAGCGGGGGGTGGAGAGACCCAGTACTTC. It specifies CASRGVTAGGGETQYF.

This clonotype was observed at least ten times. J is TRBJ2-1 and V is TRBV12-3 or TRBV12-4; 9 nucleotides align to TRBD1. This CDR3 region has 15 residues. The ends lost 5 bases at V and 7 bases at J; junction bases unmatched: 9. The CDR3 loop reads CASSKGQGTPNEQFF. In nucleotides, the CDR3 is TGTGCCAGCAGTAAGGGACAGGGAACCCCTAATGAGCAGTTCTTC.

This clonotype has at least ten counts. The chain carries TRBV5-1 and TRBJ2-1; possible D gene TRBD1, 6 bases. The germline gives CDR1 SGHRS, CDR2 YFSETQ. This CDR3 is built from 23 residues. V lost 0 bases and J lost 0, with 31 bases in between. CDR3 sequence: CASSLVPPLQGLPIRYSYNEQFF. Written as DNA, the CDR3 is TGCGCCAGCAGCTTGGTCCCCCCCCTACAGGGTCTGCCCATAAGATACTCCTACAATGAGCAGTTCTTC.

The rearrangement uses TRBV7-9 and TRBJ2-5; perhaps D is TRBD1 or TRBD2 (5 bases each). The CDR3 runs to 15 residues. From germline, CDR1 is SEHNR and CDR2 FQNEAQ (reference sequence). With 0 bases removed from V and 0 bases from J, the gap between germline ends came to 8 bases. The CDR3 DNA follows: TGTGCCAGCAGCTTAGCATGGGACCACCAAGAGACCCAGTACTTC. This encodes CASSLAWDHQETQYF.

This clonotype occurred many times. Here the CDR3 DNA reads TGCGCCAGCAAGCCGCAGGAGAACACCGGGGAGCTGTTTTTT. The encoded protein is CASKPQENTGELFF. This chain links TRBV5-1 with TRBJ2-2, with unresolved D. CDR1 and CDR2 (germline): SGHRS, YFSETQ. The CDR3 loop spans 14 amino acids. V gave up 6 bases and J gave up 1 base, with 10 bases separating them.

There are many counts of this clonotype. The CDR3 here is CSARDFGLADYNEQFF. CDR3 coding DNA: TGCAGTGCTAGAGACTTCGGGCTAGCGGACTACAATGAGCAGTTCTTC. The chain couples TRBV20-1 to TRBJ2-1; TRBD2 matches 7 bases. Germline values: CDR1 DFQATT, CDR2 SNEGSKA (reference sequence). With V trimmed by 0 bases and J by 3 bases, 8 bases remained unmatched. The CDR3 totals 16 residues.

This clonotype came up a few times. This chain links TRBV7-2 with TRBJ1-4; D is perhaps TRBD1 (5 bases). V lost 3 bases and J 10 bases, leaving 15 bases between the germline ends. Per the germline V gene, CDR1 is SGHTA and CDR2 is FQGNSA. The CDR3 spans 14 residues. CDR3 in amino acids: CASSFTGTGGKLFF. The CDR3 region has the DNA TGTGCCAGCAGCTTCACGGGGACCGGTGGAAAACTGTTTTTT.

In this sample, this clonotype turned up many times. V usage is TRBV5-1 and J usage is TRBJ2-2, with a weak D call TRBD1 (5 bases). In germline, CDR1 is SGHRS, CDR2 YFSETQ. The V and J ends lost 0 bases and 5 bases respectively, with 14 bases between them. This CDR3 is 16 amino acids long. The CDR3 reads CASSLGQGPATGELFF. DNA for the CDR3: TGCGCCAGCAGCTTGGGGCAGGGCCCAGCAACCGGGGAGCTGTTTTTT.

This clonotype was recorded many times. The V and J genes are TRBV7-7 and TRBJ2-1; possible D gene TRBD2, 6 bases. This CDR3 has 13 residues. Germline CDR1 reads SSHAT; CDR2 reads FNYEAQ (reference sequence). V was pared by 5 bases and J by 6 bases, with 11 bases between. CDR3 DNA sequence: TGTGCCAGCAGCCCGGACTACTTCAATGAGCAGTTCTTC. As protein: CASSPDYFNEQFF.

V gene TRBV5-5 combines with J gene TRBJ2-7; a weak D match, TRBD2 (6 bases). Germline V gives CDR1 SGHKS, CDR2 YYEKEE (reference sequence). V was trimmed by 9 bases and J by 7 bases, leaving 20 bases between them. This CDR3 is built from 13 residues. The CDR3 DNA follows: TGTGCCACGGGGCGGGACCCCGGAGGGGAGCAGTACTTC. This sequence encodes CATGRDPGGEQYF.

CDR3 bases: TGTGCCAGCAGTCCTATTTGGACTAGCGGGAGTGGCGAGCAGTACTTC. Residues: CASSPIWTSGSGEQYF. The V call is TRBV7-9, the J call TRBJ2-7; the match to TRBD2 covers 13 bases. Germline V gives CDR1 SEHNR, CDR2 FQNEAQ (reference sequence). The ends lost 6 bases at V and 6 bases at J; junction bases unmatched: 11. The CDR3 totals 16 residues.